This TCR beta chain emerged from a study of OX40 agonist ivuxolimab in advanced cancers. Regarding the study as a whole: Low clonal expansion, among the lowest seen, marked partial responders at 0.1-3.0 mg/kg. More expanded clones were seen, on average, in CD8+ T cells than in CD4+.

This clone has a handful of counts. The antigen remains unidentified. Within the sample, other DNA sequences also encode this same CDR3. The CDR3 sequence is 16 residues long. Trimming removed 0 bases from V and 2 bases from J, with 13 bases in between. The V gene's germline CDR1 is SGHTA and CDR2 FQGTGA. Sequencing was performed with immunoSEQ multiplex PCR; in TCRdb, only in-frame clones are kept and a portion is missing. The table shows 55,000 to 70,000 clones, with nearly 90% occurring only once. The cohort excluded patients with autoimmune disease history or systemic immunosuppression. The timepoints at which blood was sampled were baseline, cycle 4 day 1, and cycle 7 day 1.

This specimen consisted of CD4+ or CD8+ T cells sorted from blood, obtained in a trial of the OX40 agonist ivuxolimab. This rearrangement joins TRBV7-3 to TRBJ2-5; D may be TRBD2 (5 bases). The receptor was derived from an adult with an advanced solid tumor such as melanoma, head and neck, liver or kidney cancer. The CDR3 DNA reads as TGTGCCAGCAGCTTAACTGGACGACGGGGACAAGAGACCCAGTACTTC. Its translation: CASSLTGRRGQETQYF.